This T cell receptor (beta chain) was sequenced during a study of T cell repertoires in cytomegalovirus infection. The wider study: Alongside well-studied HLA-B-restricted CMV epitopes, recently identified HLA-C-restricted CMV epitopes were also used.

MiXCR was run by TCRdb on the reads, yielding one entry per CDR3 protein. The sample contains 25,000 to 35,000 distinct CDR3 sequences, 15% to 20% of which appear only once. The CDR3 covers 15 residues. Trimming removed 5 bases from V and 4 bases from J, with 17 bases in between. The V gene's germline CDR1 is SEHNR and CDR2 FQNEAQ (reference sequence). As for this clonotype: No antigen is known for it.

This specimen consisted of CD8+ T cells from cultured PBMCs, obtained from culture after CMV antigen stimulation. J is TRBJ1-2 and V is TRBV7-9; unclear D gene. The clonotype comes from a human donor in good health (CMV status not recorded). Some clones in this sample may be carry-over from other donors' samples. The CDR3 loop is CASSPIKGRVYGYTF. CDR3 DNA: TGTGCCAGCAGCCCTATCAAGGGAAGGGTCTATGGCTACACCTTC.